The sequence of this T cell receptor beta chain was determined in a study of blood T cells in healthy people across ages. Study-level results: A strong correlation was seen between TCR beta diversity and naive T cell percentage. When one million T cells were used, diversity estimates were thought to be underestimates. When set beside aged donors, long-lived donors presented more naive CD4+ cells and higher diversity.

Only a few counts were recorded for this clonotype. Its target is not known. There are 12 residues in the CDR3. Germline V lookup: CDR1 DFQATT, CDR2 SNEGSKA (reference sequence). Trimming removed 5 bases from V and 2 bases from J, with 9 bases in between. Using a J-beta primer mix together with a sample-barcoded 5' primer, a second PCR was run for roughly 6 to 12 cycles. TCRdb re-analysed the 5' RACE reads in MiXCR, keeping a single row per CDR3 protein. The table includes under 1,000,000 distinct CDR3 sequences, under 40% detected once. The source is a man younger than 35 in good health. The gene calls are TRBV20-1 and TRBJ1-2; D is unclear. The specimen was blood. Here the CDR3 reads CSAPARNYGYTF. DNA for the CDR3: TGCAGTGCTCCAGCCCGCAACTATGGCTACACCTTC.